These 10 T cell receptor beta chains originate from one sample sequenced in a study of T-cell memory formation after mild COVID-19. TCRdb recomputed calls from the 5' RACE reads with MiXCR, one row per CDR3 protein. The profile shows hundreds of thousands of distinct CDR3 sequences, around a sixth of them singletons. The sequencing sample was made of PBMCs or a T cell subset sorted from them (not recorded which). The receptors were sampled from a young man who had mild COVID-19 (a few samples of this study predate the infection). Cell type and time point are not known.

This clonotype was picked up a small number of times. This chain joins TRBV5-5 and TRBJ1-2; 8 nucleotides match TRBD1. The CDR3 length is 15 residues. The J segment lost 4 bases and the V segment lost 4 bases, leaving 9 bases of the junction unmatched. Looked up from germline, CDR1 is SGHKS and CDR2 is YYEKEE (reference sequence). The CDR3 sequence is CASSQTSGGTYGYTF. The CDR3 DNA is TGTGCCAGCAGCCAAACATCAGGGGGCACCTATGGCTACACCTTC.

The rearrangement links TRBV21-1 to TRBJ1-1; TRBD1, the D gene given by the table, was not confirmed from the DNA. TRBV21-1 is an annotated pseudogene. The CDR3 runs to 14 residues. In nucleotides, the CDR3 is TGTGCCAGCAGCAAATCAGGACAGGGAAGGGGCGCTTTCTTT. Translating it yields CASSKSGQGRGAFF.

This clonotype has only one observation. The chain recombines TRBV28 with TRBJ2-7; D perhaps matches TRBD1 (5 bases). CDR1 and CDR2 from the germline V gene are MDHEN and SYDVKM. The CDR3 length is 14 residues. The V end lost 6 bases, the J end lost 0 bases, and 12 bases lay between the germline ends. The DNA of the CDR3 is TGTGCCAGCAGGGACACGGGCCGCTCCTACGAGCAGTACGTC. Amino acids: CASRDTGRSYEQYV.

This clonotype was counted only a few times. The CDR3 sequence is CASRTLRAEPLHF. In DNA form, the CDR3 reads TGTGCCAGCAGGACGTTAAGGGCCGAACCCCTCCACTTT. This chain joins TRBV27 and TRBJ1-6; D call uncertain. This CDR3 has 13 residues. Between the trimmed V and J ends, which lost 6 bases and 12 bases, there was a span of 15 bases. The V gene's germline CDR1 is MNHEY and CDR2 SMNVEV (reference sequence).

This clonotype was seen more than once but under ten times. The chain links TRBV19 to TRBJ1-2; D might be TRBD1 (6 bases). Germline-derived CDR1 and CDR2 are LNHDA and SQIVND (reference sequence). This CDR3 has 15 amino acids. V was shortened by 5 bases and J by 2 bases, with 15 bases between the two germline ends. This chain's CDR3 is CASSSDGTWNYGYTF. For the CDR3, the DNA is TGTGCCAGTAGTTCCGACGGGACATGGAACTATGGCTACACCTTC.

CDR3 coding DNA: TGTGCCAGCAGCCGCCAGGGGGGTGGGGCCAACGTCCTGACTTTC. It specifies CASSRQGGGANVLTF. The chain recombines TRBV7-2 with TRBJ2-6; D may be TRBD1 (7 bases). Germline V gene sequence: CDR1 SGHTA, CDR2 FQGNSA. The CDR3 has 15 amino acids. V lost 5 bases to trimming and J lost 3 bases, with 11 bases between them.

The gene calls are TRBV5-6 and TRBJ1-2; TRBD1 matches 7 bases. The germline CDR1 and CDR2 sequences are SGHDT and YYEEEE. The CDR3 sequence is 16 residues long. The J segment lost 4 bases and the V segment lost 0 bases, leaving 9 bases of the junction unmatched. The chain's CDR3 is CASSLGSGDSLYGYTF. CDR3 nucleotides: TGTGCCAGCAGCTTGGGGTCGGGGGACAGTCTCTATGGCTACACCTTC. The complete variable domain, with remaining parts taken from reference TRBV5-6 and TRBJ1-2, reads DAGVTQSPTHLIKTRGQQVTLRCSPKSGHDTVSWYQQALGQGPQFIFQYYEEEERQRGNFPDRFSGHQFPNYSSELNVNALLLGDSALYLCASSLGSGDSLYGYTFGSGTRLTVV.

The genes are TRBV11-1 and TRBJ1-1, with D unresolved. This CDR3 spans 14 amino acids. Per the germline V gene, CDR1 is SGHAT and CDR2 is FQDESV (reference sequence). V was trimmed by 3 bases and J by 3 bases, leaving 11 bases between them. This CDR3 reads CASSFRLGHTEAFF. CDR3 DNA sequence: TGTGCCAGCAGCTTTAGGCTCGGCCACACTGAAGCTTTCTTT. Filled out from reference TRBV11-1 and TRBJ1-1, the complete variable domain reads EAEVAQSPRYKITEKSQAVAFWCDPISGHATLYWYRQILGQGPELLVQFQDESVVDDSQLPKDRFSAERLKGVDSTLKIQPAELGDSAMYLCASSFRLGHTEAFFGQGTRLTVV.

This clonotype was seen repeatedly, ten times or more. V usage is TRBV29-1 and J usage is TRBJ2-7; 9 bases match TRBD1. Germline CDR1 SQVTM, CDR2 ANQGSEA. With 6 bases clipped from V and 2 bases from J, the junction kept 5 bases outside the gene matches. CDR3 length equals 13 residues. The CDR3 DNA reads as TGCAGCGTGGAACAGGGGGCCCCCTACGAGCAGTACTTC. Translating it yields CSVEQGAPYEQYF.

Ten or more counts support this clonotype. The DNA of the CDR3 is TGTGCCAGCAGCTTAGAAGAGTACGTCCCAGAGAGCACCGGGGAGCTGTTTTTT. Its protein product is CASSLEEYVPESTGELFF. This chain connects TRBV7-9 to TRBJ2-2; D gene unclear. The CDR3 is 18 residues long. Germline lookup yields CDR1 SEHNR and CDR2 FQNEAQ (reference sequence). Deletions cut 1 base from V and 4 bases from J, with 19 bases between.